In its sample, the clone carrying this TCR beta chain was seen many times. The antigen is undetermined. The diagnoses drew upon clinical symptoms, serum thyroxine and TRAb, thyroid ultrasound and orbital computed tomography. V lost 2 bases and J lost 3; bases outside the gene matches: 6. Germline CDR1 and CDR2: LNHNV and YYDKDF (reference sequence). CDR3 size: 15 residues. This sample is drawn from a study of T cells in Graves' hyperthyroidism and ophthalmopathy. Amplification of TCR beta CDR3 regions used RNA as the template. TCR CDR3 regions were first amplified by RT-PCR with HTBI primers. TCRdb ran MiXCR on the multiplex PCR reads and lists one entry per CDR3 protein. The data show about 610,000 distinct CDR3 sequences, approximately 15% seen once. Study results and limitations: Blood shared most expanded thyroid clonotypes above 0.001.

V gene TRBV15 combines with J gene TRBJ2-5, with 7 bases identical to TRBD1. Material: blood. This TCR was sampled from a woman aged 40 to 55 with Graves' ophthalmopathy. CDR3 sequence (DNA): TGTGCCACCAGCAGACTCAACAGGGGTGAAGAGACCCAGTACTTC. It is translated as CATSRLNRGEETQYF.